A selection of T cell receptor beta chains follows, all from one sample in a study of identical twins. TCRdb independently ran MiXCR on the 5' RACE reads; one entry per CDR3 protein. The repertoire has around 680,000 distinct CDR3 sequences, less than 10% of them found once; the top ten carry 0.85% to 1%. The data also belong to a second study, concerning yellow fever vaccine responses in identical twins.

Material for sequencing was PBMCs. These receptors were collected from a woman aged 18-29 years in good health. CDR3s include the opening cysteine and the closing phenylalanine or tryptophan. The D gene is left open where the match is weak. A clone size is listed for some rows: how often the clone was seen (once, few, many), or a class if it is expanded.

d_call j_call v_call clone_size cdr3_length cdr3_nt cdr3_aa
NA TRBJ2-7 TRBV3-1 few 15 TGTGCCAGCAGCCTCAAGGGAGGGGGCGTCTACGAGCAGTACTTC CASSLKGGGVYEQYF
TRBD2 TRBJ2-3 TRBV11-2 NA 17 TGTGCCAGCAGCGCACGCTACCGGGCTAGCGGCGAAGATACGCAGTATTTT CASSARYRASGEDTQYF
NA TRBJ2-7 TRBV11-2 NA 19 TGTGCCAGCATCCTTAGAAATTTACGGGTAGTGCCCTTTCCCTACGAGCAGTACTTC CASILRNLRVVPFPYEQYF
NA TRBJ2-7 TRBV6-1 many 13 TGTGCCAGCAGGAGAGGCATTTTCTACGAGCAGTACTTC CASRRGIFYEQYF
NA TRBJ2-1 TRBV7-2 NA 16 TGTGCCAGCAGCCGTGCGTTGTACTTGCCCGACAATGAGCAGTTCTTC CASSRALYLPDNEQFF
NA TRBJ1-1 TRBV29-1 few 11 TGCAGCGGGGGGGGGGTCACTGAAGCTTTCTTT CSGGGVTEAFF
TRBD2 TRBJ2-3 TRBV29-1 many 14 TGCAGCGTTGAAGGACTAGCGGGAGGAGATACGCAGTATTTT CSVEGLAGGDTQYF
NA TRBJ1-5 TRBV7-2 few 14 TGTGCCAGCAGCTTAGGACCTTTTAATCAGCCCCAGCATTTT CASSLGPFNQPQHF
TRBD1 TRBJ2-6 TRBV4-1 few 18 TGCGCCAGCAGCCAAGAGCGACAGGGGGCGGAAGGGGCCAACGTCCTGACTTTC CASSQERQGAEGANVLTF
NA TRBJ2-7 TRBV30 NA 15 TGTGCCTGGAGTCCTCCCGGTTGGGGGCTCAACGAGCAGTACTTC CAWSPPGWGLNEQYF
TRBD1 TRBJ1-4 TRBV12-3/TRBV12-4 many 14 TGTGCCAGCGCGCCGACAGGGGGGAATGAAAAACTGTTTTTT CASAPTGGNEKLFF
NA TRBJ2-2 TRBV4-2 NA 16 TGTGCCAGCAGCCAAGATACGGGTAAAGACACCGGGGAGCTGTTTTTT CASSQDTGKDTGELFF
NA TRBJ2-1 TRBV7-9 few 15 TGTGCCAGCAGCTTAGATTTACCAACGGGGGATGAGCAGTTCTTC CASSLDLPTGDEQFF
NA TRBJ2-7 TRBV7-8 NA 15 TGTGCCAGCAGCTTACGTACGGGATGGGCCTACGAGCAGTACTTC CASSLRTGWAYEQYF
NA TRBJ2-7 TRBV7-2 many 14 TGTGCCAGCAGCTTAACCTTTGCTGACTACGAGCAGTACTTC CASSLTFADYEQYF
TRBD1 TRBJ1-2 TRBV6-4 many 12 TGTGCCACCACAACAGGGGCCGGCGGCTACACCTTC CATTTGAGGYTF
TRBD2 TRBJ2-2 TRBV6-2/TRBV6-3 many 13 TGTGCCAGCAGTCCGGGAGGCGCCGGGGAGCTGTTTTTT CASSPGGAGELFF
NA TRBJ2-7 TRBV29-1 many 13 TGCAGCGTCTGGGTGGTGTCCTCCAACGAGCAGTACTTC CSVWVVSSNEQYF
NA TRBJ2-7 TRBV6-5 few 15 TGTGCCAGCAGTTCCCCCGGGTCAGGATTCTACGAGCAGTACTTC CASSSPGSGFYEQYF
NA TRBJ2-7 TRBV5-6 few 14 TGTGCCAGCAGCTTGACAGTTTCTCCCGCCGAGCAGTACTTC CASSLTVSPAEQYF
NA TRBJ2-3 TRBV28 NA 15 TGTGCCAGCAGTTTCTCTCTACAGGGTCCAGATACGCAGTATTTT CASSFSLQGPDTQYF
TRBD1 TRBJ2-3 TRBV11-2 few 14 TGTGCCAGCAGCTTGACAGGGGTGGGGGATACGCAGTATTTT CASSLTGVGDTQYF
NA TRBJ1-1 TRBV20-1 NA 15 TGCAGTGTTTGGGGAGGGTACCCCTTGGCCACTGAAGCTTTCTTT CSVWGGYPLATEAFF
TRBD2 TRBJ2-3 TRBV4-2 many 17 TGTGCCAGCAGCCCCGGACTAGCGGGGGTATACACAGATACGCAGTATTTT CASSPGLAGVYTDTQYF
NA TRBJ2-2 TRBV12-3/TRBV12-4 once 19 TGTACCAGCAGTTTGCGTCAGGAAAAACTCTGGTCGAACACCGGGGAGCTGTTTTTT CTSSLRQEKLWSNTGELFF
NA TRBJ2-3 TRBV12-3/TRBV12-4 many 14 TGTGCCAGCAGTTTAATGGGAGCGGCAGATACGCAGTATTTT CASSLMGAADTQYF
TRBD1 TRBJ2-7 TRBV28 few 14 TGTGCCAGCCGAGCCGGGACAGGGTTCTACGAGCAGTACTTC CASRAGTGFYEQYF
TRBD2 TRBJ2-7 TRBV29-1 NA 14 TGCAGCGTTGAATTAGCGGGAGCCTCCTACGAGCAGTACTTC CSVELAGASYEQYF
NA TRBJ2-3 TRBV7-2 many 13 TGTGCCAGCAGCGCTCCCTCGGCAGATACGCAGTATTTT CASSAPSADTQYF
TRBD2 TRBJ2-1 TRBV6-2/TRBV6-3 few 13 TGTGCCAGCAAGGTTAGCGGGTACAATGAGCAGTTCTTC CASKVSGYNEQFF
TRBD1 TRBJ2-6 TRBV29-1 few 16 TGCAGCGTTGATGACAGGGTAGCACCTGGGGCCAACGTCCTGACTTTC CSVDDRVAPGANVLTF
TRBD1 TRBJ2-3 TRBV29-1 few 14 TGCAGCGTGCGGGACAGGGTCAGCACAGATACGCAGTATTTT CSVRDRVSTDTQYF
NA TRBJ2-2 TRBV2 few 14 TGTGCCAGCAGTGATTATGGCATCCCCGGGGAGCTGTTTTTT CASSDYGIPGELFF
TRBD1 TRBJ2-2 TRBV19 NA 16 TGTGCCAGTAGTATCCCGGCAGGGGGCGACACCGGGGAGCTGTTTTTT CASSIPAGGDTGELFF
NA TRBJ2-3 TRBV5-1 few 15 TGCGCCAGCAGCTTGGTAAAGCGGGTTATAGATACGCAGTATTTT CASSLVKRVIDTQYF
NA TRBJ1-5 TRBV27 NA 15 TGTGCCAGCAGCACTATCGGGCAGGGGTATCAGCCCCAGCATTTT CASSTIGQGYQPQHF
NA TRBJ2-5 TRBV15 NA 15 TGTGCCACCAGCAGAGTTCCTAGCGCCCAAGAGACCCAGTACTTC CATSRVPSAQETQYF
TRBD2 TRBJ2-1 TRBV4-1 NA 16 TGCGCCAGCAGCCAGGTAGCGGGGCCTACCTACAATGAGCAGTTCTTC CASSQVAGPTYNEQFF
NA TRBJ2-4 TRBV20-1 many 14 TGCAGTGCTAGTGCGGCTAGCAGAGAAAACATTCAGTACTTC CSASAASRENIQYF
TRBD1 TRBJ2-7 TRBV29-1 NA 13 TGCAGCGTTGCTCCGGGACAGGCCTACGAGCAGTACTTC CSVAPGQAYEQYF
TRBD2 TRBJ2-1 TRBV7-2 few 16 TGTGCCAGCAGATGGACTAGCGGGAGCTCCTACAATGAGCAGTTCTTC CASRWTSGSSYNEQFF
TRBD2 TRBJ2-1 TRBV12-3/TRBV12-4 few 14 TGTGCCAGCATGGGAAGCGGGGGGTCTGGGGAGCAGTTCTTC CASMGSGGSGEQFF
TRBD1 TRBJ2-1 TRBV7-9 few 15 TGTGCCAGCAGTCAACTCCGCGACAGGGGGAATGAGCAGTTCTTC CASSQLRDRGNEQFF
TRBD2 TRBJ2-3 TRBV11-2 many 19 TGTGCCAGCAGCCCTCTTACTAGCGGGGGGGCCTATAGTACAGATACGCAGTATTTT CASSPLTSGGAYSTDTQYF
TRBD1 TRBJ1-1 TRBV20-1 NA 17 TGCAGTGCTAGAGATGCTCGACAGGGAACAAGGGACACTGAAGCTTTCTTT CSARDARQGTRDTEAFF
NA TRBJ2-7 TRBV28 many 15 TGTGCCAGCAGTTTAAGGGTGATAGGGAAGTACGAGCAGTACTTC CASSLRVIGKYEQYF
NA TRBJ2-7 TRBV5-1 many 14 TGCGCCAGCACCCTGGGCCTTCCAGTCGACGAGCAGTACTTC CASTLGLPVDEQYF